Shown below are 32 T cell receptor beta chains from a single sample sequenced in a study of CD8 T cell repertoires and HIV-1 epitope variants. Their antigens are not known. Profiled with immunoSEQ multiplex PCR; TCRdb holds only in-frame clones, not every one. The table records roughly 5,200 clones, approximately 65% of them present only once. Sequencing was done on a sample of cultured CD8+ T cells derived from PBMCs. The receptors come from a male donor with HIV.

The gene calls are TRBV5-5 and TRBJ2-3, with 8 bases that match TRBD1. With 5 bases clipped from V and 0 bases from J, the junction kept 17 bases outside the gene matches. Germline V gene data show CDR1 as SGHKS and CDR2 as YYEKEE (reference sequence). The CDR3 runs to 19 residues. CDR3 amino acids: CASSLLPGQGAESTDTQYF. DNA for the CDR3: TGTGCCAGCAGTCTTCTTCCCGGTCAGGGGGCGGAAAGCACAGATACGCAGTATTTT.

V usage is TRBV27 and J usage is TRBJ1-5; TRBD1 matches 7 bases. This CDR3 comprises 14 residues. The trim removed 3 bases at V and 5 bases at J, leaving 4 bases unmatched. Germline V gene data show CDR1 as MNHEY and CDR2 as SMNVEV (reference sequence). The CDR3 DNA sequence: TGTGCCAGCAGTTTCTTCACAGGGGATCAGCCCCAGCATTTT. It codes for CASSFFTGDQPQHF.

V and J are TRBV5-6 and TRBJ2-3; D unresolved. Trimming left V 0 bases short and J 0 bases short, with 11 bases between. The CDR3 extends over 16 amino acids. Germline CDR1 and CDR2: SGHDT and YYEEEE. The CDR3 nucleotides are TGTGCCAGCAGCTTGGGGAAAGGCGATAGCACAGATACGCAGTATTTT. It specifies CASSLGKGDSTDTQYF.

V usage is TRBV11-2 and J usage is TRBJ2-7; D may be TRBD2 (5 bases). Trimming shortened V by 0 bases and J by 3 bases, and 15 bases separated the two germline ends. Per germline, CDR1 SGHAT and CDR2 FQNNGV. The CDR3 consists of 16 residues. This CDR3 reads CASSLERLAPNYEQYF. In DNA, the CDR3 is TGTGCCAGCAGCTTAGAGCGGCTAGCTCCCAACTACGAGCAGTACTTC. Filled out from reference TRBV11-2 and TRBJ2-7, the complete variable domain reads EAGVAQSPRYKIIEKRQSVAFWCNPISGHATLYWYQQILGQGPKLLIQFQNNGVVDDSQLPKDRFSAERLKGVDSTLKIQPAKLEDSAVYLCASSLERLAPNYEQYFGPGTRLTVT.

The rearrangement uses TRBV5-4 and TRBJ2-7; D is unclear. The germline V gene encodes CDR1 SGHNT and CDR2 YYREEE (reference sequence). V lost 2 bases and J 2 bases, leaving 5 bases between the germline ends. CDR3 length: 12 amino acids. CDR3 in amino acids: CASSFATYEQYF. The CDR3 bases are TGTGCCAGCAGCTTTGCGACCTACGAGCAGTACTTC. The full variable domain, its missing parts supplied by reference TRBV5-4 and TRBJ2-7, is ETGVTQSPTHLIKTRGQQVTLRCSSQSGHNTVSWYQQALGQGPQFIFQYYREEENGRGNFPPRFSGLQFPNYSSELNVNALELDDSALYLCASSFATYEQYFGPGTRLTVT.

Only a few counts were recorded for this clone. The CDR3 protein is CASSVRGRAGDEQYF. The CDR3 bases are TGTGCCAGCAGCGTCCGCGGGAGGGCCGGCGACGAGCAGTACTTC. This chain joins TRBV9 and TRBJ2-7, with 9 bases matching TRBD2. This CDR3 has 15 amino acids. The germline V gene encodes CDR1 SGDLS and CDR2 YYNGEE. Germline trimming cut 2 bases from V and 5 bases from J; bases unmatched to any gene: 8.

The chain carries TRBV5-4 and TRBJ2-1, with 9 bases aligning to TRBD1. J lost 5 bases, V lost 4 bases, and 7 bases had no gene match. This CDR3 contains 15 residues. CDR1 and CDR2 (germline): SGHNT, YYREEE (reference sequence). The CDR3 DNA sequence: TGTGCCAGCAGCGCACAGGGGGCGGCAGACAATGAGCAGTTCTTC. This encodes CASSAQGAADNEQFF.

This clone has a handful of counts. The chain combines TRBV28 with TRBJ2-7, with 11 bases lining up with TRBD1. The CDR3 covers 14 residues. The V gene end was trimmed by 7 bases and the J gene end by 2 bases; junction bases not matched to a gene: 4. CDR1 and CDR2 (germline): MDHEN, SYDVKM. The CDR3 sequence: CASNPGQGAYEQYF. Here the CDR3 DNA reads TGTGCCAGCAATCCGGGACAGGGGGCCTACGAGCAGTACTTC.

The CDR3 spells CASSPSPDQETQYF. CDR3 nucleotides: TGTGCCAGCAGCCCAAGCCCAGACCAAGAGACCCAGTACTTC. The J gene is TRBJ2-5, the V gene TRBV5-4; D unclear. The germline CDR1 and CDR2 sequences are SGHNT and YYREEE (reference sequence). This CDR3 is 14 amino acids long. Trimming left V 4 bases short and J 0 bases short, with 10 bases between.

The chain couples TRBV5-4 to TRBJ1-5; 7 positions match TRBD1. The CDR3 spans 18 residues. Germline CDR1 SGHNT, CDR2 YYREEE (reference sequence). V trimming: 2 bases; J trimming: 6 bases; junction bases outside the gene matches: 17. CDR3 region: CASSFDATGDLVPQPQHF. Written as DNA, the CDR3 is TGTGCCAGCAGCTTTGATGCTACAGGGGATCTAGTGCCTCAGCCCCAGCATTTT.

V is TRBV5-6 and J is TRBJ2-2; a possible D gene is TRBD2 (5 bases). V was shortened by 1 base and J by 5 bases, with 18 bases between the two germline ends. CDR1 and CDR2 (germline): SGHDT, YYEEEE. CDR3 length: 17 residues. CDR3 sequence (DNA): TGTGCCAGCAGCTTGTATTTCGGCCCGGGATTTACCGGGGAGCTGTTTTTT. Translation: CASSLYFGPGFTGELFF.

This clone has just a few counts. The gene calls are TRBV4-2 and TRBJ2-7, with a possible D match to TRBD1 (6 bases). Germline CDR1 reads LGHNA; CDR2 reads YNFKEQ. The CDR3 has 15 residues. The germline V and J ends were trimmed by 0 bases and 1 base, with 10 bases remaining between them. The CDR3 loop reads CASSQEDSDSYEQYF. The CDR3 nucleotides are TGTGCCAGCAGCCAAGAGGACAGCGATTCCTACGAGCAGTACTTC.

This clone occurred a few times. The chain has TRBV28 and TRBJ2-4, with D tentatively TRBD1 or TRBD2 (5 bases each). Trimming removed 4 bases at V and 9 bases at J, with 19 bases between. CDR1 MDHEN and CDR2 SYDVKM come from the germline V gene. The CDR3 is 15 residues long. CDR3 in DNA: TGTGCCAGCAGTTCCGGGACCCCTGATGTGGGCATTCAGTACTTC. This sequence encodes CASSSGTPDVGIQYF.

The rearrangement joins TRBV7-9 to TRBJ2-1, with 9 bases matching TRBD1. There are 16 residues in the CDR3. V lost 0 bases and J lost 0; bases outside the gene matches: 0. Germline CDR1 SEHNR, CDR2 FQNEAQ (reference sequence). Here the CDR3 reads CASSLAGQGSYNEQFF. In DNA, the CDR3 is TGTGCCAGCAGCTTAGCGGGACAGGGCTCCTACAATGAGCAGTTCTTC.

This sequence joins TRBV10-3 and TRBJ2-3, with D perhaps matching TRBD1 (6 bases). Between the trimmed V and J ends, which lost 7 bases and 3 bases, there was a span of 17 bases. Germline V CDR1 and CDR2: ENHRY, SYGVKD. This CDR3 spans 15 amino acids. The CDR3 nucleotides read TGTGCCATCAATCCGGACAGCAAGGATACAGATACGCAGTATTTT. Residues: CAINPDSKDTDTQYF.

This chain links TRBV19 with TRBJ1-1; TRBD1 matches at 8 bases. Germline V gene lookup returns CDR1 LNHDA and CDR2 SQIVND (reference sequence). With V trimmed by 7 bases and J by 4 bases, 11 bases remained unmatched. CDR3 length equals 15 residues. DNA of the CDR3: TGTGCCAGTACCCCTCGGGCAGGGGGCGGCACTGAAGCTTTCTTT. Translated: CASTPRAGGGTEAFF.

J is TRBJ1-1 and V is TRBV28, with a tentative D call TRBD1 (6 bases). The germline CDR1 and CDR2 sequences are MDHEN and SYDVKM. The CDR3 sequence is 12 residues long. V was cut by 3 bases and J by 14 bases, with 16 bases left in between. The CDR3 here is CASSFRRTGGFF. CDR3 coding DNA: TGTGCCAGCAGTTTTCGGAGGACGGGGGGCTTCTTT.

The chain has TRBV11-1 and TRBJ1-2; TRBD1 agrees at 11 bases. The germline CDR1 and CDR2 sequences are SGHAT and FQDESV (reference sequence). CDR3 size: 16 residues. The junction had 6 bases not matched to a gene; V was cut back by 0 bases and J by 6 bases. The CDR3 nucleotides are TGTGCCAGCAGCTTAGCCGGACAGGGGGCGTTCGATGGCTACACCTTC. Translating gives CASSLAGQGAFDGYTF.

This chain connects TRBV19 to TRBJ1-3; 10 positions match TRBD1. CDR3 length equals 15 residues. The germline V gene encodes CDR1 LNHDA and CDR2 SQIVND (reference sequence). The V and J ends lost 7 bases and 1 base, in that order; junction bases with no gene match: 4. This CDR3 reads CASTRQGASGNTIYF. CDR3 DNA: TGTGCCAGTACACGACAGGGGGCATCTGGAAACACCATATATTTT.

The V and J genes are TRBV4-3 and TRBJ2-7; 7 nucleotides match TRBD1. V gave up 2 bases and J gave up 6 bases; unmatched junction bases: 4. The V gene's germline CDR1 is LGHNA and CDR2 YSLEER. CDR3 length equals 13 residues. CDR3 protein: CASSQLTGREQYF. CDR3 nucleotides: TGCGCCAGCAGCCAATTGACAGGGCGCGAGCAGTACTTC.

The chain links TRBV4-1 to TRBJ1-2; TRBD1 aligns across 7 bases. There are 13 residues in the CDR3. V was pared by 2 bases and J by 5 bases, with 2 bases of the junction left unmatched. Germline values: CDR1 MGHRA, CDR2 YSYEKL. For the CDR3, the DNA is TGCGCCAGCAGCCAAACAGGGGATTATGGCTACACCTTC. This translates into CASSQTGDYGYTF.

This chain links TRBV28 with TRBJ2-7; TRBD1 might be the D (6 bases). Trimming took off 4 bases at V and 2 bases at J, with 15 bases between the two ends. Germline assignment: CDR1 MDHEN and CDR2 SYDVKM. This CDR3 contains 15 residues. CDR3 sequence reads: CASSSNRVLPYEQYF. CDR3 DNA: TGTGCCAGCAGTTCAAACAGGGTCCTCCCCTACGAGCAGTACTTC.

CDR3: CASSPAQGNDYGYTF. In DNA form, the CDR3 reads TGTGCCAGCAGCCCTGCGCAGGGAAACGACTATGGCTACACCTTC. This sequence joins TRBV5-8 and TRBJ1-2; D possibly corresponds to TRBD1 (5 bases). There are 15 residues in the CDR3. Between the trimmed V and J ends, which lost 4 bases and 3 bases, there was a span of 16 bases. Germline CDR1 reads SGHTS; CDR2 reads YDEGEE.

The J gene is TRBJ2-1, the V gene TRBV6-5, with D unclear. V dropped 2 bases and J dropped 0 bases, with 8 bases sitting between them. The CDR3 is made up of 15 amino acids. Germline loops: CDR1 MNHEY, CDR2 SVGAGI. CDR3 in DNA: TGTGCCAGCAGTTACGGATTCGGCTCCTACAATGAGCAGTTCTTC. Protein: CASSYGFGSYNEQFF.

V and J are TRBV27 and TRBJ2-1, with TRBD2 matching 7 bases. The V and J ends lost 4 bases and 2 bases, in that order; junction bases with no gene match: 5. CDR1 and CDR2 (germline): MNHEY, SMNVEV (reference sequence). The CDR3 extends over 15 amino acids. The CDR3 region has the DNA TGTGCCAGCAGTTCAGGCGGGAGTGCCTACAATGAGCAGTTCTTC. It codes for CASSSGGSAYNEQFF.

The V and J genes are TRBV11-3 and TRBJ2-7; D might be TRBD1 (6 bases). V lost 5 bases, J lost 5 bases, and 16 bases lay in between. The CDR3 is 14 amino acids. Germline loops: CDR1 SGHNT, CDR2 YENEEA. CDR3 DNA: TGTGCCAGCAGCCCTACGACAGGCGGCCACGAGCAGTACTTC. This gives the protein CASSPTTGGHEQYF.

The chain links TRBV5-6 to TRBJ1-5; tentatively, D is TRBD1 (6 bases). V was pared by 0 bases and J by 6 bases, with 10 bases between. The CDR3 totals 14 residues. Germline lookup yields CDR1 SGHDT and CDR2 YYEEEE. CDR3 in amino acids: CASSLATGSQPQHF. The CDR3 coding sequence is TGTGCCAGCAGCTTGGCAACAGGGTCTCAGCCCCAGCATTTT.

This clone was seen only a few times. The V gene is TRBV5-1, the J gene TRBJ2-7; either TRBD1 or TRBD2 may fit D (5 bases each). V was pared by 0 bases and J by 5 bases, with 12 bases between. CDR3 length: 14 residues. Germline assignment: CDR1 SGHRS and CDR2 YFSETQ. CDR3 residues: CASSLAGTLNEQYF. CDR3 in DNA: TGCGCCAGCAGCTTGGCCGGGACCCTTAACGAGCAGTACTTC.

This clone was observed once. The chain employs TRBV6-5 and TRBJ2-7; D unclear. From germline, CDR1 is MNHEY and CDR2 SVGAGI. CDR3 length equals 15 residues. The V and J ends lost 1 base and 6 bases respectively, with 16 bases between them. Here the CDR3 DNA reads TGTGCCAGCAGTTACTTCTTAGGCCAACCGGGCGAGCAGTACTTC. Translating gives CASSYFLGQPGEQYF.

This clone appeared a few times. This chain uses TRBV11-2 with TRBJ1-1; 10 nucleotides line up with TRBD1. In germline, CDR1 is SGHAT, CDR2 FQNNGV. The trim removed 0 bases at V and 12 bases at J, leaving 7 bases unmatched. There are 14 residues in the CDR3. The CDR3 protein is CASSLERDRGETFF. As DNA, the CDR3 is TGTGCCAGCAGCTTAGAGAGGGACAGGGGCGAAACTTTCTTT.

A remark on this clone: A read error may produce the germline difference seen at one junction end. This chain joins TRBV7-7 and TRBJ2-1; 9 nucleotides line up with TRBD2. The CDR3 is made up of 14 amino acids. Looked up from germline, CDR1 is SSHAT and CDR2 is FNYEAQ (reference sequence). DNA of the CDR3: TGTGCTAGCAGCCCGAAGGGAGGACTAGCGGAGCAGTTCTTC. Amino acids: CASSPKGGLAEQFF.

This sequence joins TRBV6-5 and TRBJ2-7; D not certain. The CDR3 is 12 amino acids. Deletions cut 4 bases from V and 7 bases from J, with 11 bases between. In germline, CDR1 is MNHEY, CDR2 SVGAGI. The CDR3 DNA follows: TGTGCCAGCAGTTCTCCGGGTAGGGAGCAGTACTTC. Its protein is CASSSPGREQYF.